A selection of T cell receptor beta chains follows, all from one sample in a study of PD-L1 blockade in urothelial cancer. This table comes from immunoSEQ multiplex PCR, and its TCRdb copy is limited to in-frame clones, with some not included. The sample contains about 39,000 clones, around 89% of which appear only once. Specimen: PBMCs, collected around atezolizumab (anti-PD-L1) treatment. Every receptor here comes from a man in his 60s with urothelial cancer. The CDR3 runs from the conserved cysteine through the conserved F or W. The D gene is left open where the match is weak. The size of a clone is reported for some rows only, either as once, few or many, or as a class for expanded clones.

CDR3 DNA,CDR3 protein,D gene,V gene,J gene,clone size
TGCGCCAGCAGCCAAGATCAGGGAGGGAGGAGCACAGATACGCAGTATTTT,CASSQDQGGRSTDTQYF,TRBD2,TRBV4-1,TRBJ2-3,.
TGTGCCAGCAGCCCGGGGGGGTATAACACAGATACGCAGTATTTT,CASSPGGYNTDTQYF,TRBD2,TRBV11-2,TRBJ2-3,.
TGTGCCAGTAGTATAGGGGCCGAGCAGTACTTC,CASSIGAEQYF,.,TRBV19,TRBJ2-7,.
TGTGCCAGCAGCTTAACAGGGTCACGAGGCGATACGCAGTATTTT,CASSLTGSRGDTQYF,.,TRBV7-2,TRBJ2-3,.
TGTGCCAGCAGCTTAGGGGAGTGGGTCAGTCAGCCCCAGCATTTT,CASSLGEWVSQPQHF,.,TRBV7-9,TRBJ1-5,.
TGTGCCAGCAGCCGGGGGGGGGTCGGGTCACCCCTCCACTTT,CASSRGGVGSPLHF,.,TRBV7-9,TRBJ1-6,.
TGTGCCAGCAGCCAAGGAACCGGTCAGTACTTC,CASSQGTGQYF,.,TRBV14,TRBJ2-5,.
TGCGCCAGCAGCTTGGCCCCGGGGCAGGAGGGGGAGACCCAGTACTTC,CASSLAPGQEGETQYF,.,TRBV5-1,TRBJ2-5,.
TGTGCCGGTATGACAGGGAGCACTGGAAACACCATATATTTT,CAGMTGSTGNTIYF,TRBD1,TRBV7-9,TRBJ1-3,once
TGTGCCAGCAGTTTACTGGGCAGGGTGAGGGAGACCCAGTACTTC,CASSLLGRVRETQYF,.,TRBV27,TRBJ2-5,.
TGTGCCAGCAGCCAGGGCCCAGCGGGGGACCTAGAGACCCAGTACTTC,CASSQGPAGDLETQYF,TRBD2,TRBV11-3,TRBJ2-5,.
TGTGCCAGCCTGGGACAGGCTGTCGGCTTTACCGATACGCAGTATTTT,CASLGQAVGFTDTQYF,TRBD1,TRBV28,TRBJ2-3,.
TGTGCCAGCAGTTTATCGCACGACAGTTATAGCAATCAGCCCCAGCATTTT,CASSLSHDSYSNQPQHF,.,TRBV27,TRBJ1-5,.
TGCGCCAGCAGCTTAGCCCTAGCGGGGGGAGAGACCCAGTACTTC,CASSLALAGGETQYF,TRBD2,TRBV5-1,TRBJ2-5,.
TGTGCCAGCGGAGGTGGGACTAGCGGGAGAGTGCTGGGGAGCGGGGAGCTGTTTTTT,CASGGGTSGRVLGSGELFF,TRBD2,TRBV2,TRBJ2-2,.
TGCAGCGTCCGGGGACTAGGGACAGAGACCCAGTACTTC,CSVRGLGTETQYF,TRBD2,TRBV29-1,TRBJ2-5,.
TGTGCCAGCAGCCGACTAGCCGGTCGGTTCAATCAGTTCTTC,CASSRLAGRFNQFF,TRBD2,TRBV6-5,TRBJ2-1,once
TGTGCCAGCAGCCCCGGGACAGGGGGCAGAGATACGCAGTATTTT,CASSPGTGGRDTQYF,TRBD1,TRBV27,TRBJ2-3,.
TGTGCCAGCAGCCCACCCCCCAAAGGACAGGACGACACTGAAGCTTTCTTT,CASSPPPKGQDDTEAFF,TRBD1,TRBV11-1,TRBJ1-1,.
TGTGCCAGTAGTAGGACAGGGAACGGCTACACCTTC,CASSRTGNGYTF,TRBD1,TRBV19,TRBJ1-2,.
TGCAGTGGAAGGTCGGGAGAGACCCAGTACTTC,CSGRSGETQYF,.,TRBV20-1,TRBJ2-5,.
TGTGCCAGCAGCAGAGCCACAGGGGCCGCAGCCAAAAACATTCAGTACTTC,CASSRATGAAAKNIQYF,TRBD1,TRBV5-4,TRBJ2-4,few
TGTGCCAGCAGCCAAGATAGGAGCGGTTACACCGGGGAGCTGTTTTTT,CASSQDRSGYTGELFF,.,TRBV4-2,TRBJ2-2,.
TGTGCCAGTAGTATTGGACTAGCGGTCTACGAGCAGTACTTC,CASSIGLAVYEQYF,TRBD2,TRBV19,TRBJ2-7,.